Below are 14 T cell receptor beta chains sequenced from a single sample in a study of tumor and adjacent non-tumor tissue in lung cancer listed by TCRdb under 2018. Bulk unsorted tissue served as the source for RNA extraction, and RNA quality was assessed using a NanoDrop ND-1000 and an Agilent 2100. The library was obtained by multiplex PCR. The instrument given in TCRdb is Illumina HiSeq 2500. Following protocols modified from ARM-PCR, the researchers constructed TCRbeta libraries through three rounds of nested PCR with primers (Table S4). Using fastp trimming at Q25 and MiXCR clonotype assembly, TCRdb reanalyzed the public sequencing data and kept in-frame beta chains. Every entry covers one CDR3 protein and lists the most common genes and DNA from its rows. The sample records approximately 71,000 distinct CDR3 sequences, roughly 56% of which are singletons. The leading ten clones occupy 20% of the sample.

The sequencing sample was made of lung tumor tissue. The receptors come from a man between 50 and 59 years old with non-small cell lung cancer.

In regard to this clonotype: An end of the junction differs from the germline gene, which may be a read error. This CDR3 reads CASSLGDLANTGVLLF. As DNA, the CDR3 is TGCGCCAGCAGCTTGGGGGACTTAGCGAACACCGGGGTGCTGCTTTTT. The chain uses TRBV5-1 and TRBJ2-2; perhaps TRBD2 as D (6 bases). The CDR3 runs to 16 residues. Per germline, CDR1 SGHRS and CDR2 YFSETQ. Using reference TRBV5-1 and TRBJ2-2 for the parts outside the CDR3, the full variable domain is KAGVTQTPRYLIKTRGQQVTLSCSPISGHRSVSWYQQTPGQGLQFLFEYFSETQRNKGNFPGRFSGRQFSNSRSEMNVSTLELGDSALYLCASSLGDLANTGVLLFGEGSRLTVL.

Notes on this clonotype: One end of the junction varies from germline; a read error may be responsible. The V and J genes are TRBV6-6 and TRBJ1-1; D remains ambiguous. Germline values: CDR1 MNHNY, CDR2 SVGAGI (reference sequence). There are 15 residues in the CDR3. The CDR3 sequence is CASSYGRPVNTEAFF. In DNA, the CDR3 is TGCGCCAGCAGTTATGGCCGCCCCGTGAACACTGAAGCTTTCTTT.

The chain has TRBV5-1 and TRBJ2-2; 7 bases are a match to TRBD1. Germline V gene sequence: CDR1 SGHRS, CDR2 YFSETQ. This CDR3 spans 15 amino acids. Unmatched junction bases numbered 3, after V lost 3 bases and J lost 1 base. The CDR3 loop reads CASSSGQRNTGELFF. Written as DNA, the CDR3 is TGCGCCAGCAGCTCGGGACAGCGGAACACCGGGGAGCTGTTTTTT.

The chain is built from TRBV20-1 and TRBJ2-7, with D perhaps TRBD2 (6 bases). The V end lost 1 base, the J end lost 6 bases, and 16 bases lay between the germline ends. This CDR3 has 14 residues. Germline-derived CDR1 and CDR2 are DFQATT and SNEGSKA (reference sequence). The DNA for the CDR3 is TGCAGTGCTAGAGTCGGTCTAGAGGGAGGCGAGCAGTACTTC. Protein sequence: CSARVGLEGGEQYF.

Worth noting for this clonotype: This sequence may be a read error, since a much larger clone differs from it by one base. The chain joins TRBV5-1 to TRBJ1-2; no reliable D call. Germline V CDR1 and CDR2: SGHRS, YFSETQ. V was pared by 4 bases and J by 9 bases, with 19 bases between. The CDR3 covers 14 residues. DNA for the CDR3: TGCGCCAGCAGCCCAGAGATAGAGGGTTCTAGCTACACCTTC. Protein: CASSPEIEGSSYTF.

V and J are TRBV10-2 and TRBJ2-7; 11 bases are a match to TRBD2. After removal of 3 bases from V and 4 bases from J, the junction contained 5 bases not matched to a gene. The CDR3 contains 15 residues. Per germline, CDR1 WSHSY and CDR2 SAAADI. CDR3 in amino acids: CASSDPRLAGYEQYF. CDR3 in DNA: TGCGCCAGCAGTGATCCGAGACTAGCGGGATACGAGCAGTACTTC.

The CDR3 sequence is CASNIGVASTNEKLFF. The CDR3 region has the DNA TGTGCCAGTAACATAGGCGTCGCGTCGACTAATGAAAAACTGTTTTTT. J is TRBJ1-4 and V is TRBV7-9; D is ambiguous. V lost 9 bases, J lost 2 bases, and 19 bases lay in between. This CDR3 contains 16 residues. Germline loops: CDR1 SEHNR, CDR2 FQNEAQ (reference sequence).

This clonotype occurred many times. This chain connects TRBV6-6 to TRBJ1-5; 10 positions match TRBD1. This CDR3 comprises 15 residues. The junction had 2 bases not matched to a gene; V was cut back by 2 bases and J by 4 bases. Germline assignment: CDR1 MNHNY and CDR2 SVGAGI (reference sequence). The CDR3 DNA reads as TGTGCCAGCAGTTACCAGGGACAGGGGAATCAGCCCCAGCATTTT. The encoded protein is CASSYQGQGNQPQHF.

The chain joins TRBV4-2 to TRBJ2-6; tentatively, D is TRBD2 (7 bases). The V gene lost 0 bases and the J gene lost 5 bases, with 26 bases spanning the gap. The CDR3 loop spans 21 amino acids. Looked up from germline, CDR1 is LGHNA and CDR2 is YNFKEQ. The CDR3 DNA reads as TGTGCCAGCAGCCAAGACTGGGTTGGGGGGGCAGGGCAATCTTGGGCCAACGTCCTGACTTTC. Its protein is CASSQDWVGGAGQSWANVLTF.

This clonotype was seen a handful of times. Since a much larger clone is just one base distant, this may be a read error. The chain joins TRBV6-5 to TRBJ2-1; D is perhaps TRBD2 (6 bases). Trimming took off 0 bases at V and 0 bases at J, with 12 bases between the two ends. The V gene's germline CDR1 is MNHEY and CDR2 SVGAGI. This CDR3 has 17 amino acids. The CDR3 is CASSYSGPAGSYNEQFF. Written as DNA, the CDR3 is TGTGCCAGCAGTTACTCAGGACCAGCGGGCTCCTACAATGAGCAGTTCTTC.

To note about this clonotype: The junction departs from germline at one end; a sequencing error may be responsible. V gene TRBV11-3 combines with J gene TRBJ2-1; D not certain. This CDR3 contains 12 residues. Germline CDR1 SGHNT, CDR2 YENEEA. CDR3 residues: CARSLERFGLLF. In DNA, the CDR3 is TGTGCCAGAAGCTTAGAACGGTTTGGGCTTCTCTTC.

Of note for this clonotype: The junction departs from germline at one end; a sequencing error may be responsible. CDR3 DNA: TGTACCAGCAGCCAAGGCCCCCAAGAGACCCAGTACTTC. Translated, it gives CTSSQGPQETQYF. The rearrangement joins TRBV11-2 to TRBJ2-5; D call uncertain. CDR3 length: 13 residues. The germline CDR1 and CDR2 sequences are SGHAT and FQNNGV. The entire variable domain, with the rest obtained from reference TRBV11-2 and TRBJ2-5, is as follows: EAGVAQSPRYKIIEKRQSVAFWCNPISGHATLYWYQQILGQGPKLLIQFQNNGVVDDSQLPKDRFSAERLKGVDSTLKIQPAKLEDSAVYLCTSSQGPQETQYFGPGTRLLVL.

This clonotype was counted at least ten times. This chain joins TRBV5-4 and TRBJ1-1, with D tentatively TRBD1 (5 bases). The CDR3 sequence is 14 residues long. Per germline, CDR1 SGHNT and CDR2 YYREEE (reference sequence). V shed 4 bases and J shed 0 bases, with 10 bases lying between them. The CDR3 nucleotides are TGTGCCAGCAGCGGGGGGGGTCTGAACACTGAAGCTTTCTTT. This translates into CASSGGGLNTEAFF. The full variable domain, its missing parts supplied by reference TRBV5-4 and TRBJ1-1, is ETGVTQSPTHLIKTRGQQVTLRCSSQSGHNTVSWYQQALGQGPQFIFQYYREEENGRGNFPPRFSGLQFPNYSSELNVNALELDDSALYLCASSGGGLNTEAFFGQGTRLTVV.

This clonotype was observed a handful of times. V and J are TRBV28 and TRBJ2-7, with D perhaps TRBD1 (7 bases). The CDR3 runs to 15 residues. V was trimmed by 6 bases and J by 0 bases, leaving 15 bases between them. Germline lookup yields CDR1 MDHEN and CDR2 SYDVKM. CDR3 DNA sequence: TGTGCCAGCAGGCGCCAGGGGGGTCCCTCCTACGAGCAGTACTTC. The encoded protein is CASRRQGGPSYEQYF.